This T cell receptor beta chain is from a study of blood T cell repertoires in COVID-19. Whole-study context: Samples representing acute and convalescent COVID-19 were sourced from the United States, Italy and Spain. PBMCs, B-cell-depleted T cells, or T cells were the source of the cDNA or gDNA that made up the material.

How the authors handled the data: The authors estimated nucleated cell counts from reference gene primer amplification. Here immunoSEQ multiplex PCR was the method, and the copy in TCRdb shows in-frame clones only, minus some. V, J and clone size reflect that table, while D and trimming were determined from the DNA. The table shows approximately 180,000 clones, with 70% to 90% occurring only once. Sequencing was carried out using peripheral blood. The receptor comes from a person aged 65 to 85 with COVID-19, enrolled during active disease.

DNA of the CDR3: TGTGCCAGCAGGCCGGGAGCCCCCTACGAGCAGTACTTC. It encodes CASRPGAPYEQYF. This chain uses TRBV28 with TRBJ2-7; tentative D call: TRBD2 (6 bases). Trimming removed 6 bases from V and 2 bases from J, with 11 bases in between. The CDR3 is made up of 13 amino acids. Germline-derived CDR1 and CDR2 are MDHEN and SYDVKM.